Shown below are 21 T cell receptor beta chains from a single sample sequenced in a study of OX40 agonist ivuxolimab in advanced cancers. TCRdb keeps only in-frame clones here, not all; method: immunoSEQ multiplex PCR. The profile shows 50,000 to 65,000 clones, 85% to 90% of them singletons. The sample was CD4+ or CD8+ T cells sorted from blood, taken in a trial of the OX40 agonist ivuxolimab. Source of these receptors: an adult with an advanced solid tumor such as melanoma, head and neck, liver or kidney cancer.

This clone has only a few counts. The V gene is TRBV20-1, the J gene TRBJ1-1, with D uncertain. Deletions cut 5 bases from V and 7 bases from J, with 11 bases between. Per the germline V gene, CDR1 is DFQATT and CDR2 is SNEGSKA (reference sequence). The CDR3 runs to 11 residues. CDR3 sequence (DNA): TGCAGTGCTGGGGTGGGTGATGAAGCTTTCTTT. This translates into CSAGVGDEAFF.

This clone was counted a few times. The chain uses TRBV19 and TRBJ1-2; D is ambiguous. The V and J ends lost 7 bases and 3 bases respectively, with 15 bases between them. The CDR3 sequence is 14 residues long. CDR1 and CDR2 from the germline V gene are LNHDA and SQIVND (reference sequence). The CDR3 sequence is CASTPALGHYGYTF. CDR3 sequence (DNA): TGTGCCAGTACTCCCGCGTTGGGCCACTATGGCTACACCTTC. The whole variable domain, filled in from reference TRBV19 and TRBJ1-2, reads DGGITQSPKYLFRKEGQNVTLSCEQNLNHDAMYWYRQDPGQGLRLIYYSQIVNDFQKGDIAEGYSVSREKKESFPLTVTSAQKNPTAFYLCASTPALGHYGYTFGSGTRLTVV.

This clone qualifies as large. J is TRBJ1-3 and V is TRBV29-1; TRBD1 matches at 7 bases. With 2 bases clipped from V and 4 bases from J, the junction kept 14 bases outside the gene matches. Germline CDR1 is SQVTM and CDR2 is ANQGSEA. This CDR3 comprises 17 residues. CDR3 nucleotide sequence: TGCAGCGTTGAATTAGGGGGTACAGGGGACTACGGAAACACCATATATTTT. Its translation: CSVELGGTGDYGNTIYF.

V is TRBV27 and J is TRBJ2-3, with unresolved D. Germline V gives CDR1 MNHEY, CDR2 SMNVEV (reference sequence). V was cut by 2 bases and J by 8 bases, with 23 bases left in between. This CDR3 spans 17 amino acids. CDR3: CASSLPVSRSRVGTQYF. Written as DNA, the CDR3 is TGTGCCAGCAGTTTACCGGTCTCTAGAAGTCGGGTTGGTACGCAGTATTTT.

This chain connects TRBV19 to TRBJ1-2; TRBD1 might be the D (5 bases). Trimming cost V 5 bases and J 4 bases, with 14 bases left between them. Germline-derived CDR1 and CDR2 are LNHDA and SQIVND (reference sequence). CDR3 size: 14 residues. The CDR3 reads CASSPRWGGYGYTF. DNA of the CDR3: TGTGCCAGTAGTCCCCGTTGGGGGGGCTATGGCTACACCTTC.

This chain uses TRBV15 with TRBJ2-1; D is perhaps TRBD2 (6 bases). Trimming shortened V by 0 bases and J by 7 bases, and 19 bases separated the two germline ends. Germline values: CDR1 LNHNV, CDR2 YYDKDF (reference sequence). The length of the CDR3 is 17 residues. This CDR3 is CATSRDVGLTSGNEQFF. CDR3 sequence (DNA): TGTGCCACCAGCAGAGATGTGGGACTCACCTCCGGAAATGAGCAGTTCTTC.

The chain links TRBV7-7 to TRBJ2-3; D may be TRBD2 (6 bases). This CDR3 spans 15 amino acids. Deletions cut 5 bases from V and 7 bases from J, with 19 bases between. Germline V gene sequence: CDR1 SSHAT, CDR2 FNYEAQ (reference sequence). The CDR3 region is CASSGGSGPMYTQYF. For the CDR3, the DNA is TGTGCCAGCAGCGGAGGGTCAGGCCCCATGTATACGCAGTATTTT.

This clone appeared once. This chain links TRBV9 with TRBJ1-2; 10 bases are a match to TRBD1. The CDR3 sequence is 18 residues long. V was pared by 0 bases and J by 4 bases, with 12 bases of the junction left unmatched. Germline CDR1 reads SGDLS; CDR2 reads YYNGEE. DNA of the CDR3: TGTGCCAGCAGCGTAGCCCCCGGGACAGGGGATCTGGGCTATGGCTACACCTTC. Amino acids: CASSVAPGTGDLGYGYTF.

The V gene is TRBV2, the J gene TRBJ1-1; D unclear. The germline CDR1 and CDR2 sequences are SNHLY and FYNNEI. The CDR3 contains 11 residues. V was clipped by 11 bases and J by 5 bases, with 12 bases between them. The CDR3 loop reads CASPYRTEAFF. CDR3 nucleotide sequence: TGTGCCTCTCCATACCGGACTGAAGCTTTCTTT.

The gene calls are TRBV7-9 and TRBJ2-2; D not certain. The CDR3 has 11 residues. In germline, CDR1 is SEHNR, CDR2 FQNEAQ (reference sequence). Trimming pared 6 bases from V and 5 bases from J, leaving 4 bases between. CDR3 loop: CASRSTGELFF. The CDR3 nucleotides are TGTGCCAGCAGAAGTACCGGGGAGCTGTTTTTT.

The chain couples TRBV7-9 to TRBJ2-1; 7 nucleotides agree with TRBD1. Germline values: CDR1 SEHNR, CDR2 FQNEAQ (reference sequence). The CDR3 has 17 residues. V dropped 5 bases and J dropped 0; count of bases not matched to a gene: 10. This CDR3 is CASSPIGGQTSYNEQFF. CDR3 sequence (DNA): TGTGCCAGCAGCCCCATAGGGGGACAGACCTCCTACAATGAGCAGTTCTTC.

This chain joins TRBV5-1 and TRBJ2-2; perhaps TRBD2 as D (6 bases). This CDR3 comprises 14 residues. The V and J ends lost 2 bases and 6 bases respectively, with 11 bases between them. From germline, CDR1 is SGHRS and CDR2 YFSETQ. CDR3 nucleotide sequence: TGCGCCAGCAGCTTTACTACGGGGGCCGGGGAGCTGTTTTTT. Translated: CASSFTTGAGELFF.

In its sample, this clone is medium-sized. The rearrangement uses TRBV27 and TRBJ1-1; no clear D. The germline V gene has CDR1 MNHEY and CDR2 SMNVEV (reference sequence). V was clipped by 3 bases and J by 3 bases, with 11 bases between them. The CDR3 sequence is 14 residues long. The CDR3 here is CASSFWGTDTEAFF. The CDR3 DNA is TGTGCCAGCAGTTTCTGGGGTACCGACACTGAAGCTTTCTTT.

The V gene is TRBV27, the J gene TRBJ2-5; 7 positions agree with TRBD1. Looked up from germline, CDR1 is MNHEY and CDR2 is SMNVEV (reference sequence). The CDR3 has 14 amino acids. V lost 0 bases to trimming and J lost 3 bases; unmatched junction nucleotides: 1. Written as DNA, the CDR3 is TGTGCCAGCAGTTTATCGACAGGGAAAGAGACCCAGTACTTC. It is translated as CASSLSTGKETQYF.

This chain connects TRBV28 to TRBJ2-5; D gene ambiguous. With 2 bases removed from V and 2 bases from J, the gap between germline ends came to 12 bases. The CDR3 contains 15 residues. CDR1 and CDR2 (germline): MDHEN, SYDVKM. The CDR3 DNA follows: TGTGCCAGCAGTTTAGTCCTGCAAGGGCAAGAGACCCAGTACTTC. Its translation: CASSLVLQGQETQYF.

The chain joins TRBV7-3 to TRBJ2-7, with D tentatively TRBD1 or TRBD2 (6 bases each). The V gene lost 5 bases and the J gene lost 4 bases, with 18 bases spanning the gap. Germline loops: CDR1 SGHTA, CDR2 FQGTGA. The CDR3 runs to 15 residues. Here the CDR3 reads CASSLGAGPQYEQYF. For the CDR3, the DNA is TGTGCCAGCAGCCTGGGGGCGGGGCCCCAGTACGAGCAGTACTTC. Filled out from reference TRBV7-3 and TRBJ2-7, the complete variable domain reads GAGVSQTPSNKVTEKGKYVELRCDPISGHTALYWYRQSLGQGPEFLIYFQGTGAADDSGLPNDRFFAVRPEGSVSTLKIQRTERGDSAVYLCASSLGAGPQYEQYFGPGTRLTVT.

The rearrangement joins TRBV7-9 to TRBJ2-4, with D possibly matching TRBD1 (5 bases). This CDR3 is 17 amino acids long. Germline V CDR1 and CDR2: SEHNR, FQNEAQ (reference sequence). Deletions cut 7 bases from V and 0 bases from J, with 19 bases between. CDR3 DNA: TGTGCCAGCACTCCGACAGAGACGGTGCTAGCCAAAAACATTCAGTACTTC. As protein: CASTPTETVLAKNIQYF.

The chain links TRBV4-1 to TRBJ1-2; 7 bases map to TRBD1. From germline, CDR1 is MGHRA and CDR2 YSYEKL. The CDR3 length is 14 residues. V lost 3 bases to trimming and J lost 8 bases; unmatched junction nucleotides: 9. The CDR3 here is CASSHRGGSGGYTF. The CDR3 nucleotides read TGCGCCAGCAGCCACCGAGGGGGCTCAGGCGGCTACACCTTC.

J is TRBJ1-2 and V is TRBV11-2; D remains unclear. The germline V gene encodes CDR1 SGHAT and CDR2 FQNNGV. The CDR3 consists of 13 residues. Trimming took 1 base from V and 5 from J, leaving 8 bases between them. CDR3 residues: CASSLGGLYGYTF. The CDR3 DNA reads as TGTGCCAGCAGCTTAGGAGGTCTTTATGGCTACACCTTC. Combining the CDR3 with reference TRBV11-2 and TRBJ1-2 gives the whole variable domain EAGVAQSPRYKIIEKRQSVAFWCNPISGHATLYWYQQILGQGPKLLIQFQNNGVVDDSQLPKDRFSAERLKGVDSTLKIQPAKLEDSAVYLCASSLGGLYGYTFGSGTRLTVV.

This sequence joins TRBV9 and TRBJ2-7; D remains ambiguous. Germline loops: CDR1 SGDLS, CDR2 YYNGEE. The CDR3 is 14 amino acids. Trimming shortened V by 0 bases and J by 3 bases, and 10 bases separated the two germline ends. CDR3: CASSVAPKDYEQYF. For the CDR3, the DNA is TGTGCCAGCAGCGTAGCCCCTAAAGACTACGAGCAGTACTTC.

The chain has TRBV27 and TRBJ1-4, with 8 bases fitting TRBD1. V trimming: 5 bases; J trimming: 8 bases; junction bases outside the gene matches: 10. The CDR3 loop spans 15 amino acids. CDR1 is MNHEY, CDR2 SMNVEV, per germline (reference sequence). The CDR3 coding sequence is TGTGCCAGCAGTCTCACAGGGGGAATGAGCGAAAAACTGTTTTTT. Its protein is CASSLTGGMSEKLFF.